These 12 T cell receptor beta chains originate from one sample sequenced in a study of shared clonotypes between healthy human individuals. Measured with immunoSEQ multiplex PCR; TCRdb has only the in-frame clones, and not every one. The table shows over 2,000,000 clones, with about 94% occurring only once. CD8 cells regarded as naive lacked CD45RO, were positively chosen for CCR7, and omitted terminally differentiated effector memory CD45RA+ cells. Sequencing was carried out using naive CD8+ T cells from PBMCs. These TCRs come from a young man in good health. Some clones in this sample may be carry-over from other donors' samples.

To note about this clone: Distinct nucleotide sequences in the sample also encode this CDR3. This rearrangement joins TRBV27 to TRBJ2-2; D may be TRBD1 (5 bases). The CDR3 runs to 14 residues. From germline, CDR1 is MNHEY and CDR2 SMNVEV (reference sequence). Between the trimmed V and J ends, which lost 5 bases and 1 base, there was a span of 8 bases. The CDR3: CASSPDRNTGELFF. The CDR3 DNA follows: TGTGCCAGCAGTCCTGACAGGAACACCGGGGAGCTGTTTTTT.

Turning to this clone: The sample holds other DNA sequences that translate to the same CDR3. In nucleotides, the CDR3 is TGTGCCAGTAGTACGGGAAGCTCCTACAATGAGCAGTTCTTC. This encodes CASSTGSSYNEQFF. The gene calls are TRBV19 and TRBJ2-1, with D possibly matching TRBD2 (5 bases). V lost 4 bases and J 0 bases, leaving 7 bases between the germline ends. This CDR3 is built from 14 residues. Germline V gene data show CDR1 as LNHDA and CDR2 as SQIVND (reference sequence).

As for this clone: Other DNA variants within this sample encode the same CDR3. The chain employs TRBV6-5 and TRBJ2-7; perhaps D is TRBD1 or TRBD2 (5 bases each). V was trimmed by 0 bases and J by 4 bases, leaving 10 bases between them. The CDR3 spans 14 residues. The V gene's germline CDR1 is MNHEY and CDR2 SVGAGI. The CDR3 loop is CASSYSGDLYEQYF. CDR3 sequence (DNA): TGTGCCAGCAGTTACTCAGGGGACCTATACGAGCAGTACTTC.

In its sample, this clone was seen once. The CDR3 nucleotides read TGTGCCAGCAGCCGGTATGGTAAGTGCCAAAGTCGGGCCAACGTCCTGACTTTC. Translated, it gives CASSRYGKCQSRANVLTF. The chain employs TRBV7-7 and TRBJ2-6; D remains ambiguous. Trimming stripped 5 bases from V and 5 bases from J, with 22 bases between. Germline CDR1 and CDR2: SSHAT and FNYEAQ (reference sequence). The CDR3 length is 18 residues.

J is TRBJ1-3 and V is TRBV6-6, with 9 bases aligning to TRBD1. V was clipped by 1 base and J by 3 bases; unmatched bases: 4. CDR1 and CDR2 from the germline V gene are MNHNY and SVGAGI (reference sequence). This CDR3 region has 16 residues. The CDR3 here is CASSYWTGDFGNTIYF. The DNA for the CDR3 is TGTGCCAGCAGTTACTGGACAGGGGATTTTGGAAACACCATATATTTT.

The table lists this clone with a count of one. The V call is TRBV28, the J call TRBJ2-7; the match to TRBD2 covers 9 bases. The CDR3 has 15 residues. Trimming removed 5 bases from V and 0 bases from J; junction bases left unmatched: 5. Germline CDR1 and CDR2: MDHEN and SYDVKM. The chain's CDR3 is CASSRSGSTSYEQYF. The CDR3, as DNA: TGTGCCAGCAGTCGTAGCGGGAGCACCTCCTACGAGCAGTACTTC.

V is TRBV21-1 and J is TRBJ2-7; the table names TRBD2, a call not compared with the DNA. TRBV21-1 represents a pseudogene. This CDR3 has 13 residues. This CDR3 reads CAQLSGRVDEQYF. CDR3 nucleotides: TGTGCCCAGCTCTCCGGGCGGGTGGACGAGCAGTACTTC.

With respect to this clone: Other DNA sequences in the sample encode the same CDR3. V is TRBV19 and J is TRBJ1-1; D gene uncertain. V was cut by 3 bases and J by 1 base, with 6 bases left in between. The CDR3 has 13 residues. The V gene's germline CDR1 is LNHDA and CDR2 SQIVND (reference sequence). The CDR3 DNA reads as TGTGCCAGTAGTATCCGGGAGAACACTGAAGCTTTCTTT. Translation gives CASSIRENTEAFF.

The J gene is TRBJ2-3, the V gene TRBV27, with D possibly TRBD2 on 6 matching bases. This CDR3 spans 17 amino acids. Trimming removed 4 bases from V and 2 bases from J, with 19 bases in between. Looked up from germline, CDR1 is MNHEY and CDR2 is SMNVEV (reference sequence). CDR3: CASSYEGGSLHTDTQYF. In nucleotides, the CDR3 is TGTGCCAGCAGTTACGAGGGAGGATCCCTTCACACAGATACGCAGTATTTT.

J is TRBJ2-7 and V is TRBV4-2; TRBD2 matches 13 bases. This CDR3 is 21 amino acids long. V trimming: 0 bases; J trimming: 3 bases; junction bases outside the gene matches: 17. Germline V gives CDR1 LGHNA, CDR2 YNFKEQ. CDR3 sequence: CASSQDSNAGLAGYGNYEQYF. The CDR3 DNA reads as TGTGCCAGCAGCCAAGATTCAAACGCGGGACTAGCGGGATATGGGAACTACGAGCAGTACTTC.

The genes are TRBV6-1 and TRBJ1-2, with 7 nucleotides matching TRBD1. The CDR3 consists of 14 residues. V lost 0 bases to trimming and J lost 6 bases; unmatched junction nucleotides: 4. Germline V CDR1 and CDR2: MNHNS, SASEGT. The CDR3 protein is CASSEAKGANGYTF. The CDR3 DNA is TGTGCCAGCAGTGAAGCAAAGGGGGCTAATGGCTACACCTTC.

The rearrangement joins TRBV5-4 to TRBJ2-7, with 10 nucleotides matching TRBD2. Unmatched junction bases numbered 15, after V lost 4 bases and J lost 5 bases. The CDR3 consists of 17 residues. Germline CDR1 SGHNT, CDR2 YYREEE (reference sequence). The CDR3 nucleotides are TGTGCCAGCAGCCCGAGGGCACTAGCGGGACTCGGCGACGAGCAGTACTTC. It specifies CASSPRALAGLGDEQYF.